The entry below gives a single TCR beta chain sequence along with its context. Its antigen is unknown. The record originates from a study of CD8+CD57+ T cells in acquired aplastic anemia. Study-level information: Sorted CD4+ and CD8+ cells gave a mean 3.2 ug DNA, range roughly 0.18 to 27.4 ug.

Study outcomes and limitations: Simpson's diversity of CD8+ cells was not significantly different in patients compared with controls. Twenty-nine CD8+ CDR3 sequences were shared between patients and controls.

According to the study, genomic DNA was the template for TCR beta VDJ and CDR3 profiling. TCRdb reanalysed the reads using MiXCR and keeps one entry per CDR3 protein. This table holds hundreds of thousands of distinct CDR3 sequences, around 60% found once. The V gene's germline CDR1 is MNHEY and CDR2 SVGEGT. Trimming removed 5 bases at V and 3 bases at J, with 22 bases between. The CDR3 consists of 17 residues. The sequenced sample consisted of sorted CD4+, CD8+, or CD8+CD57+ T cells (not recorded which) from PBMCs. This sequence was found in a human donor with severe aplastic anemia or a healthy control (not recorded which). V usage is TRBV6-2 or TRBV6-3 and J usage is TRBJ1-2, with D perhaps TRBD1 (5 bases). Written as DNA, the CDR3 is TGTGCCAGCAGTGCGGGAGGTCTCACGGGACCGCACTATGGCTACACCTTC. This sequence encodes CASSAGGLTGPHYGYTF.